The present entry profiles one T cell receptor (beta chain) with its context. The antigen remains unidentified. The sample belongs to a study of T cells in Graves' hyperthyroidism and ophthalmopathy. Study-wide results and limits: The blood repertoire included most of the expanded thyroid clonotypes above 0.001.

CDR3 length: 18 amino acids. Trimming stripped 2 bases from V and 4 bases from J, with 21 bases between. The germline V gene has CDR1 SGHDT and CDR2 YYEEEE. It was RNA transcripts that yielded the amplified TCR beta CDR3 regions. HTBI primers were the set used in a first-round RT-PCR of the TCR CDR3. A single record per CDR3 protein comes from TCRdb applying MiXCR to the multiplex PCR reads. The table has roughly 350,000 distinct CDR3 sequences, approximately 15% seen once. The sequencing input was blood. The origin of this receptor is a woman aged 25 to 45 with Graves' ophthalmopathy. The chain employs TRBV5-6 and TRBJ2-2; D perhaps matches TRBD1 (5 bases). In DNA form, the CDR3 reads TGTGCCAGCAGCTTCCCTAGGTCAGGCGGACAAAGCACCGGGGAGCTGTTTTTT. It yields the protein CASSFPRSGGQSTGELFF.